This T cell receptor (beta chain) came from a study of read filtering for tumor transcriptome and immune sequencing. For the study at large: The cohort had some 16 men and 14 women aged roughly 47 to 90, mean roughly 70 years. After DNase treatment, RNA was made into whole-transcriptome libraries.

Overall study results and limits: Sorted CD138-negative bone marrow cells were not purified T cells.

In its sample, this clonotype was seen many times. The antigen remains unidentified. Sequence at one end of the junction differs from germline and may be a read error. This library used approximately 370 ng RNA and molecular barcoded adaptors spanning alpha/delta and beta/gamma chains. TCRdb re-called the reads through MiXCR, storing one row per CDR3 protein. The sample has around 65,000 distinct CDR3 sequences; approximately 18% are singletons. This CDR3 comprises 16 residues. Germline assignment: CDR1 MGHRA and CDR2 YSYEKL. The gene calls are TRBV4-1 and TRBJ1-5; 10 bases match TRBD1. The TCR was taken from a donor aged 40 or older with multiple myeloma. The sample was a population of CD138-negative cells sorted from bone marrow. This chain's CDR3 is CASSQGQGGVSQPQHF. The CDR3 DNA reads TGCGCCAGCAGTCAAGGACAGGGGGGTGTTAGTCAGCCCCAGCATTTT.